This T cell receptor (beta chain) derives from a study of blood T cell repertoires in COVID-19. Whole-study context: Acute and convalescent COVID-19 specimens originated in the United States, Italy and Spain. T cells, B-cell-depleted T cells, or PBMCs provided the cDNA or gDNA that served as material.

Authors' data handling: Amplification of reference gene primers was used by the study to estimate nucleated cell counts. TCRdb's copy holds only in-frame clones and misses some; the assay was immunoSEQ multiplex PCR. V and J calls and clone size follow that table, whereas D and trimming were derived from the DNA. The sample records tens of thousands of clones, about 88% being singletons. The germline gives CDR1 MNHEY, CDR2 SMNVEV (reference sequence). V shed 10 bases and J shed 7 bases, with 17 bases lying between them. This CDR3 spans 13 amino acids. The specimen was peripheral blood. The sequence was collected from a human donor in a cohort sampled during active COVID-19. The gene calls are TRBV27 and TRBJ2-1; D call uncertain. CDR3 nucleotides: TGTGCCACCGCGCAGTCTAGTTGGAATGAGCAGTTCTTC. Encoded protein: CATAQSSWNEQFF.